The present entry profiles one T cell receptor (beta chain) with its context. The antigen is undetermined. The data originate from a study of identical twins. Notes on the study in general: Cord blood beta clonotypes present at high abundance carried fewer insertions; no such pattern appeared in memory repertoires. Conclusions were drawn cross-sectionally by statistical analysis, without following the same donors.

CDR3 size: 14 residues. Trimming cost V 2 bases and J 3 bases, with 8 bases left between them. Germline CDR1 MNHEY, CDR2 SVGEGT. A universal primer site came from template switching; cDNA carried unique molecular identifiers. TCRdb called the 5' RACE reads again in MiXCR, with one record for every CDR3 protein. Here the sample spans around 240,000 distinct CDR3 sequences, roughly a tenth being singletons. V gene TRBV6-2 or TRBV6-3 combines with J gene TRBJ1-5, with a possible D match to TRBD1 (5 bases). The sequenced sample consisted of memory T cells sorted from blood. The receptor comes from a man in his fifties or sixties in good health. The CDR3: CASSYVGHNQPQHF. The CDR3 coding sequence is TGTGCCAGCAGTTACGTCGGACACAATCAGCCCCAGCATTTT.